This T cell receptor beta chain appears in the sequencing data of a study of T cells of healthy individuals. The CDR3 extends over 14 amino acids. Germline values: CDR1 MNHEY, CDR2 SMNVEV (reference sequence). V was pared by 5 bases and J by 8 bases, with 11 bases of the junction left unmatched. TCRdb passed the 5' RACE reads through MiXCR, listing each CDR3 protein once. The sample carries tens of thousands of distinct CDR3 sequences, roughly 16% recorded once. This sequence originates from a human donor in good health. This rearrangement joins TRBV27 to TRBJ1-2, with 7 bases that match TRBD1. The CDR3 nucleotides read TGTGCCAGCAGTCTTACCACGACAGGGAGAGGCTACACCTTC. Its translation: CASSLTTTGRGYTF.